This TCR beta chain appears in the sequencing data of a study of T cell responses to AZD1222 COVID-19 vaccine. Trimming cost V 2 bases and J 2 bases, with 12 bases left between them. This CDR3 comprises 16 residues. Per germline, CDR1 LGHNT and CDR2 FRNRAP. Using immunoSEQ multiplex PCR, the repertoire was profiled, and TCRdb retains in-frame clones only, with some absent. The repertoire holds 92,000 or so clones, with roughly nine tenths as singletons. The TCR was taken from an adult in good health. The genes are TRBV12-5 and TRBJ2-2; D possibly corresponds to TRBD1 (5 bases). Sample: peripheral blood, taken on day 0 of AZD1222 vaccination. Written as DNA, the CDR3 is TGTGCTAGTGGTTTGCGGGCAGGGCTTAACACCGGGGAGCTGTTTTTT. Its protein is CASGLRAGLNTGELFF.